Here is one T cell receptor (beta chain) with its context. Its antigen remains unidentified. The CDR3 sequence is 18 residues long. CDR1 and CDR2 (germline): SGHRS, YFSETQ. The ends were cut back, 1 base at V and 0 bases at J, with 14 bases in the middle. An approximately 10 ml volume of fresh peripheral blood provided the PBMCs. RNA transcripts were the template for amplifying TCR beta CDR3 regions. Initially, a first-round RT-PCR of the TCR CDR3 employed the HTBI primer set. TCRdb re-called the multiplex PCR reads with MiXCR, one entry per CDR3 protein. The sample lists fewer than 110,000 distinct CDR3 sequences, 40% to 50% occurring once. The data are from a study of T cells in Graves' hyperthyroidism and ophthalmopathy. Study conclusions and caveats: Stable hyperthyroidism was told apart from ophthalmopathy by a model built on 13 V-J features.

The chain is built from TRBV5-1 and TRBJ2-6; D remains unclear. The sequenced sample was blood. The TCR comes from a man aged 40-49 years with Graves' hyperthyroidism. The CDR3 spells CASSLNGEPLSGANVLTF. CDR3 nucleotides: TGCGCCAGCAGCTTGAATGGCGAACCTCTCTCTGGGGCCAACGTCCTGACTTTC.